Described below is a single TCR beta chain sequence and its context. The data belong to a study of blood T cell repertoires in COVID-19. Authors' processing steps: Estimated nucleated cell counts came from reference gene primer amplification. This table comes from immunoSEQ multiplex PCR, and its TCRdb copy is limited to in-frame clones, with some not included. V and J calls and clone size come straight from that table; D and trimming were deduced from the DNA. The data contain about 170,000 clones, more than 70% of them singletons. CDR1 is LNHDA and CDR2 is SQIVND in the germline V gene (reference sequence). V was clipped by 3 bases and J by 0 bases; unmatched bases: 5. CDR3 length: 17 amino acids.

The sample taken for sequencing was peripheral blood. The genes are TRBV19 and TRBJ2-4; TRBD2 agrees at 10 bases. This TCR derives from a man aged 18 to 35 with active or convalescent COVID-19. The DNA of the CDR3 is TGTGCCAGTAGTATCAGGACTAGCGGAACAGCCAAAAACATTCAGTACTTC. Encoded protein: CASSIRTSGTAKNIQYF.